The 29 T cell receptor beta chains below come from one sample, sequenced in a study of shared clonotypes between healthy human individuals. This table comes from immunoSEQ multiplex PCR, and its TCRdb copy is limited to in-frame clones, with some not included. The sample includes about 700,000 clones, approximately 74% of them seen just once. The sample comprised memory CD4+ T cells sorted from blood. Subset meaning: CD45RA-negative fraction. The receptors originated from a woman in her 30s in good health.

This CDR3 is CSAGLTYGYTF. In nucleotides, the CDR3 is TGCAGTGCCGGTCTCACTTATGGCTACACCTTC. The chain links TRBV20-1 to TRBJ1-2; D ambiguous. The CDR3 consists of 11 residues. The V end was cut by 6 bases, the J end by 5 bases, with 10 bases between. Germline values: CDR1 DFQATT, CDR2 SNEGSKA (reference sequence).

This clone was seen a few times. This chain joins TRBV21-1 and TRBJ2-2. TRBV21-1 is deemed a pseudogene. The CDR3 is 15 residues long. In nucleotides, the CDR3 is TGTGCCAGCAGCAAACCAGGAGTGGACACCGGGGAGCTGTTTTTT. This translates into CASSKPGVDTGELFF.

This clone has just a few counts. The chain carries TRBV6-4 and TRBJ1-4; 8 positions agree with TRBD1. The germline gives CDR1 MRHNA, CDR2 SNTAGT. The CDR3 runs 14 residues. The V segment lost 7 bases and the J segment 10 bases; nucleotides outside the gene matches: 11. The chain's CDR3 is CASTLDRAIGKLFF. In DNA form, the CDR3 reads TGTGCCAGCACCTTGGACAGGGCCATTGGAAAACTGTTTTTT.

The rearrangement links TRBV7-8 to TRBJ2-7; 7 nucleotides agree with TRBD1. The germline gives CDR1 SGHVS, CDR2 FQNEAQ. The V and J ends lost 1 base and 1 base, in that order; junction bases with no gene match: 4. This CDR3 region has 15 residues. In DNA, the CDR3 is TGTGCCAGCAGCTTAGTGTGGGGACAGTCCTACGAGCAGTACTTC. It is translated as CASSLVWGQSYEQYF.

This rearrangement joins TRBV7-2 to TRBJ1-5, with a weak D call TRBD1 (6 bases). Per germline, CDR1 SGHTA and CDR2 FQGNSA. Trimming pared 8 bases from V and 9 bases from J, leaving 17 bases between. This CDR3 has 13 amino acids. CDR3 residues: CASPGASEGPQHF. As DNA, the CDR3 is TGTGCCAGCCCAGGGGCGTCCGAGGGGCCCCAGCATTTT.

This chain connects TRBV5-6 to TRBJ2-7, with 8 bases aligning to TRBD1. The CDR3 is made up of 16 amino acids. J was trimmed by 4 bases and V by 3 bases; bases with no gene match: 12. Germline V CDR1 and CDR2: SGHDT, YYEEEE. The CDR3 DNA sequence: TGTGCCAGCAGCTCGAACCTACAGGGGGATCGGTACGAGCAGTACTTC. The encoded protein is CASSSNLQGDRYEQYF.

The chain employs TRBV18 and TRBJ1-1; 7 nucleotides match TRBD1. V lost 3 bases and J lost 6; bases outside the gene matches: 10. Per the germline V gene, CDR1 is KGHSH and CDR2 is LQKENI. The CDR3 runs 15 residues. The chain's CDR3 is CASSPYRGQESEAFF. DNA for the CDR3: TGTGCCAGCTCACCGTACAGGGGCCAGGAGTCTGAAGCTTTCTTT.

This rearrangement joins TRBV11-2 to TRBJ2-7; D call uncertain. The CDR3 sequence is 15 residues long. CDR1 is SGHAT and CDR2 is FQNNGV in the germline V gene. The ends were cut back, 0 bases at V and 3 bases at J, with 12 bases in the middle. CDR3 amino acids: CASSLDRPAGYEQYF. The CDR3 DNA sequence: TGTGCCAGCAGCTTAGATCGACCTGCTGGCTACGAGCAGTACTTC.

A note on this clone: The same CDR3 also results from other DNA sequences found in this sample. The CDR3 nucleotides read TGTGCCAGCAGTTTAGGGAGAGCGTATGGCTACACCTTC. Its protein is CASSLGRAYGYTF. The rearrangement joins TRBV28 to TRBJ1-2, with D unclear. CDR3 length: 13 residues. Trimming removed 2 bases at V and 5 bases at J, with 9 bases between. Germline V CDR1 and CDR2: MDHEN, SYDVKM.

The chain has TRBV15 and TRBJ2-1; the D is unclear. The length of the CDR3 is 13 residues. CDR1 is LNHNV and CDR2 is YYDKDF in the germline V gene (reference sequence). The V end lost 11 bases, the J end lost 8 bases, and 19 bases lay between the germline ends. The CDR3 DNA reads TGTGCCGCCCAGAGAAGGGATGATGATGAGCAGTTCTTC. Its protein product is CAAQRRDDDEQFF. Drawing the rest from reference TRBV15 and TRBJ2-1, the complete variable domain is DAMVIQNPRYQVTQFGKPVTLSCSQTLNHNVMYWYQQKSSQAPKLLFHYYDKDFNNEADTPDNFQSRRPNTSFCFLDIRSPGLGDTAMYLCAAQRRDDDEQFFGPGTRLTVL.

The V call is TRBV5-1, the J call TRBJ2-1, with 10 bases lining up with TRBD1. In germline, CDR1 is SGHRS, CDR2 YFSETQ. V was clipped by 3 bases and J by 7 bases; unmatched bases: 7. This CDR3 contains 15 residues. The CDR3 loop is CASSWTGQGSNEQFF. The CDR3 DNA follows: TGCGCCAGCAGCTGGACGGGACAGGGGAGTAATGAGCAGTTCTTC.

This clone was recorded only once. The V gene is TRBV18, the J gene TRBJ2-3; TRBD1 is a possible D gene (5 bases). Germline V gene lookup returns CDR1 KGHSH and CDR2 LQKENI. The CDR3 runs 15 residues. Trimming cost V 5 bases and J 2 bases, with 14 bases left between them. The CDR3 DNA follows: TGTGCCAGCTCATCAACGACAGTCTACACAGATACGCAGTATTTT. Its protein product is CASSSTTVYTDTQYF.

This rearrangement joins TRBV11-3 to TRBJ2-3; D gene ambiguous. The length of the CDR3 is 13 residues. Trimming pared 0 bases from V and 4 bases from J, leaving 5 bases between. Per the germline V gene, CDR1 is SGHNT and CDR2 is YENEEA. Written as DNA, the CDR3 is TGTGCCAGCAGCTTAGACCGCTCAGATACGCAGTATTTT. Amino acid sequence: CASSLDRSDTQYF.

This rearrangement joins TRBV11-2 to TRBJ2-2; 10 bases map to TRBD2. Germline assignment: CDR1 SGHAT and CDR2 FQNNGV. The length of the CDR3 is 16 residues. With V trimmed by 3 bases and J by 5 bases, 6 bases remained unmatched. The DNA for the CDR3 is TGTGCCAGCAGCTTTGAGGGGACTAGCGCTACCGGGGAGCTGTTTTTT. As protein: CASSFEGTSATGELFF.

This rearrangement joins TRBV11-2 to TRBJ2-1; D remains unclear. Germline V gives CDR1 SGHAT, CDR2 FQNNGV. This CDR3 spans 17 amino acids. V lost 1 base and J 4 bases, leaving 17 bases between the germline ends. The CDR3 region is CASSLGSTQRSYNEQFF. The DNA for the CDR3 is TGTGCCAGCAGCTTAGGTTCGACACAGAGGAGTTACAATGAGCAGTTCTTC.

The chain links TRBV19 to TRBJ2-7, with 7 bases aligning to TRBD1. The CDR3 length is 14 residues. Germline V lookup: CDR1 LNHDA, CDR2 SQIVND (reference sequence). After removal of 6 bases from V and 2 bases from J, the junction contained 7 bases not matched to a gene. The CDR3 loop is CASRSSGTAYEQYF. The CDR3 nucleotides read TGTGCCAGTAGGTCCTCCGGGACAGCCTACGAGCAGTACTTC.

The chain is built from TRBV18 and TRBJ2-7; 7 positions match TRBD1. The trim removed 5 bases at V and 5 bases at J, leaving 9 bases unmatched. The length of the CDR3 is 14 residues. The germline V gene encodes CDR1 KGHSH and CDR2 LQKENI. CDR3 sequence: CASSSLSTGNEQYF. For the CDR3, the DNA is TGTGCCAGCTCATCATTATCGACAGGGAACGAGCAGTACTTC.

A few counts support this clone. The chain has TRBV9 and TRBJ2-2, with unresolved D. This CDR3 comprises 13 residues. Per the germline V gene, CDR1 is SGDLS and CDR2 is YYNGEE. Trimming cost V 3 bases and J 0 bases, with 3 bases left between them. The CDR3 region is CASSDANTGELFF. The CDR3 region has the DNA TGTGCCAGCAGCGACGCGAACACCGGGGAGCTGTTTTTT.

CDR3 amino acids: CASRGTGEETQYF. CDR3 in DNA: TGTGCCAGTAGGGGGACAGGGGAGGAGACCCAGTACTTC. V gene TRBV19 combines with J gene TRBJ2-5; 10 bases match TRBD1. CDR1 and CDR2 from the germline V gene are LNHDA and SQIVND (reference sequence). CDR3 length: 13 amino acids. Trimming removed 6 bases from V and 5 bases from J; junction bases left unmatched: 3.

CDR3 region: CASRGQGKQPQHF. The CDR3 region has the DNA TGTGCCAGCAGGGGACAGGGGAAACAGCCCCAGCATTTT. V and J are TRBV6-6 and TRBJ1-5; 10 positions agree with TRBD1. CDR1 is MNHNY and CDR2 is SVGAGI in the germline V gene (reference sequence). The CDR3 has 13 amino acids. After removal of 6 bases from V and 7 bases from J, the junction contained 3 bases not matched to a gene.

The V gene is TRBV19, the J gene TRBJ2-7; weak D call: TRBD1 (6 bases). The CDR3 runs 17 residues. Germline CDR1 is LNHDA and CDR2 is SQIVND (reference sequence). V was trimmed by 0 bases and J by 1 base, leaving 16 bases between them. The CDR3 DNA reads as TGTGCCAGTAGTATAGACGTTCTACAGGGTCGGTCCTACGAGCAGTACTTC. Translation: CASSIDVLQGRSYEQYF.

V usage is TRBV28 and J usage is TRBJ2-2; D gene uncertain. The CDR3 runs 14 residues. Looked up from germline, CDR1 is MDHEN and CDR2 is SYDVKM. The V and J ends lost 5 bases and 1 base respectively, with 8 bases between them. Written as DNA, the CDR3 is TGTGCCAGCAGTCCCCCCCGGAACACCGGGGAGCTGTTTTTT. It yields the protein CASSPPRNTGELFF.

The chain joins TRBV25-1 to TRBJ2-3, with a tentative D call TRBD1 (6 bases). The CDR3 consists of 15 residues. Trimming shortened V by 6 bases and J by 0 bases, and 13 bases separated the two germline ends. CDR1 and CDR2 (germline): MGHDK, SYGVNS. The CDR3 DNA sequence: TGTGCCAGCAGCTCCGGGACACTTAGCACAGATACGCAGTATTTT. This gives the protein CASSSGTLSTDTQYF.

The rearrangement uses TRBV19 and TRBJ1-5; D gene ambiguous. The germline V gene has CDR1 LNHDA and CDR2 SQIVND (reference sequence). V was shortened by 5 bases and J by 7 bases, with 12 bases between the two germline ends. This CDR3 spans 13 amino acids. The CDR3 region is CASSLSIDQPQHF. The CDR3 bases are TGTGCCAGTAGTCTGAGCATCGACCAGCCCCAGCATTTT.

J is TRBJ1-5 and V is TRBV19, with TRBD1 as a possible D gene (6 bases). Germline V CDR1 and CDR2: LNHDA, SQIVND (reference sequence). V gave up 4 bases and J gave up 3 bases, with 10 bases separating them. The CDR3 extends over 14 amino acids. This CDR3 reads CASSRQGHNQPQHF. Written as DNA, the CDR3 is TGTGCCAGTAGTAGGCAGGGGCACAATCAGCCCCAGCATTTT.

This clone appeared a few times. V usage is TRBV11-2 and J usage is TRBJ2-1; no clear D. CDR1 is SGHAT, CDR2 FQNNGV, per germline. The germline V and J ends were trimmed by 0 bases and 11 bases, with 8 bases remaining between them. This CDR3 has 12 residues. This CDR3 reads CASSLDGPKQFF. CDR3 coding DNA: TGTGCCAGCAGCTTAGACGGGCCGAAGCAGTTCTTC.

The chain recombines TRBV7-2 with TRBJ1-4; no firm D call. V dropped 5 bases and J dropped 5 bases, with 9 bases sitting between them. Germline V gives CDR1 SGHTA, CDR2 FQGNSA. The CDR3 loop spans 13 amino acids. This chain's CDR3 is CASSQRQNEKLFF. The CDR3 region has the DNA TGTGCCAGCAGCCAACGACAAAATGAAAAACTGTTTTTT.

This sequence joins TRBV19 and TRBJ2-7; 7 bases are shared with TRBD1. The ends lost 7 bases at V and 3 bases at J; junction bases unmatched: 9. This CDR3 is built from 14 residues. Germline CDR1 reads LNHDA; CDR2 reads SQIVND (reference sequence). The CDR3: CASTIDRAHYEQYF. As DNA, the CDR3 is TGTGCCAGTACCATCGACAGGGCCCACTACGAGCAGTACTTC.

The gene calls are TRBV10-1 and TRBJ2-7; no clear D gene. The CDR3 loop spans 13 amino acids. V lost 3 bases to trimming and J lost 4 bases, with 10 bases between them. Germline V gives CDR1 WNHNN, CDR2 SYGVQD (reference sequence). CDR3 sequence: CASSDNRAYEQYF. CDR3 coding DNA: TGCGCCAGCAGTGATAATCGAGCTTACGAGCAGTACTTC.